This entry describes one T cell receptor (beta chain). Here immunoSEQ multiplex PCR was the method, and the copy in TCRdb shows in-frame clones only, minus some. The table has 230,000 or so clones, about 93% seen once. The entry originates in a study of control samples from healthy donors and cancer patients. The CDR3 has 19 amino acids. The germline V gene has CDR1 SGHDT and CDR2 YYEEEE. Trimming cost V 1 base and J 5 bases, with 28 bases left between them. The V call is TRBV5-6, the J call TRBJ2-7; a possible D gene is TRBD2 (5 bases). The TCR was taken from a man aged 50 to 60 in good health. Specimen: blood. CDR3 bases: TGTGCCAGCAGCTTGCTCCTCTTTGGCCGGGAAGTTGGCCATAACGAGCAGTACGTC. Protein: CASSLLLFGREVGHNEQYV.